The clone carrying this T cell receptor beta chain was seen a few times. This sample was taken from a study of CD8 T cell repertoires and HIV-1 epitope variants. Whole-study context: Epitopes were three Gag families plus Nef HW9 and YT9.

Assay: immunoSEQ multiplex PCR; the TCRdb copy retains only in-frame clones and omits some. The profile shows about 95,000 clones, roughly 77% of them singletons. The CDR3 is made up of 16 amino acids. J was trimmed by 5 bases and V by 2 bases; bases with no gene match: 9. The germline V gene encodes CDR1 MDHEN and CDR2 SYDVKM. The sequence derives from a male donor with HIV. Material for sequencing was uncultured baseline CD8+ T cells from peripheral blood mononuclear cells (PBMCs). The genes are TRBV28 and TRBJ2-5, with 9 nucleotides matching TRBD2. DNA of the CDR3: TGTGCCAGCAGTTTAAGTTCGGCGGGGGGGCGGGAGACCCAGTACTTC. It encodes CASSLSSAGGRETQYF.